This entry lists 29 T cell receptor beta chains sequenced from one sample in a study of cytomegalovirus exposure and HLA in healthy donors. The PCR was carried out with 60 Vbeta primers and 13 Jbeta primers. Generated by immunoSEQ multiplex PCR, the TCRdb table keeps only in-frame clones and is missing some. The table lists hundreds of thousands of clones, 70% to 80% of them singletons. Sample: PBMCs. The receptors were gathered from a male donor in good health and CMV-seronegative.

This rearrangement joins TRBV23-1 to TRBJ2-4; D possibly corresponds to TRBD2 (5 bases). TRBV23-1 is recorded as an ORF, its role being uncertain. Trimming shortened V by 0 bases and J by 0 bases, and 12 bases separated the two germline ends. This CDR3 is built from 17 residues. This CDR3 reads CASSQSRAAKAKNIQYF. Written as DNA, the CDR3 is TGCGCCAGCAGTCAATCGAGGGCAGCCAAAGCCAAAAACATTCAGTACTTC.

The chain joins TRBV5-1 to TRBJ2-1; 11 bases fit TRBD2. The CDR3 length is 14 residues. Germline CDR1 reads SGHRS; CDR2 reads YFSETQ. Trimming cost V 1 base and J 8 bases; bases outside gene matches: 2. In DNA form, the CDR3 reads TGCGCCAGCAGCTTGACTAGCGGGAGCTATGAGCAGTTCTTC. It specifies CASSLTSGSYEQFF. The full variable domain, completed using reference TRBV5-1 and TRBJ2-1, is KAGVTQTPRYLIKTRGQQVTLSCSPISGHRSVSWYQQTPGQGLQFLFEYFSETQRNKGNFPGRFSGRQFSNSRSEMNVSTLELGDSALYLCASSLTSGSYEQFFGPGTRLTVL.

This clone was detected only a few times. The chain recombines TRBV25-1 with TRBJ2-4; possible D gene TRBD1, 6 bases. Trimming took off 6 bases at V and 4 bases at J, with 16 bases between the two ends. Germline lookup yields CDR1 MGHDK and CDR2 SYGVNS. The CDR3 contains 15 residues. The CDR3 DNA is TGTGCCAGCAGCACGAGCCGGGACACAAAAAACATTCAGTACTTC. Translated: CASSTSRDTKNIQYF.

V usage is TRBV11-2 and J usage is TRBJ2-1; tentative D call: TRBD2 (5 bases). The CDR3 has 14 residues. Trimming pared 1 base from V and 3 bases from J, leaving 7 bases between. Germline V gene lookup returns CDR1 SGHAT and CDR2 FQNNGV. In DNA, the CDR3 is TGTGCCAGCAGCTTAGCGGGATTCTACAATGAGCAGTTCTTC. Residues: CASSLAGFYNEQFF.

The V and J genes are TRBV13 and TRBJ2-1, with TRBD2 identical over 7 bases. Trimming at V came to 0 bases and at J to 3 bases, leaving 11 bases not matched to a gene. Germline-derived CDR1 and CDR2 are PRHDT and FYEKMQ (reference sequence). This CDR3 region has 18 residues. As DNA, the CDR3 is TGTGCCAGCAGCTTAGGCCTGTTGGGGCTAGCGGACTACAATGAGCAGTTCTTC. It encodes CASSLGLLGLADYNEQFF. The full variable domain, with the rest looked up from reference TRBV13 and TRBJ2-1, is AAGVIQSPRHLIKEKRETATLKCYPIPRHDTVYWYQQGPGQDPQFLISFYEKMQSDKGSIPDRFSAQQFSDYHSELNMSSLELGDSALYFCASSLGLLGLADYNEQFFGPGTRLTVL.

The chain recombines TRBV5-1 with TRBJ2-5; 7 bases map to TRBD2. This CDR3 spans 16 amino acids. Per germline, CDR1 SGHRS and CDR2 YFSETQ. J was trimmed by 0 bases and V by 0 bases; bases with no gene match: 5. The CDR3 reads CASSLGGLPDQETQYF. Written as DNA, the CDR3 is TGCGCCAGCAGCTTGGGGGGACTACCTGACCAAGAGACCCAGTACTTC.

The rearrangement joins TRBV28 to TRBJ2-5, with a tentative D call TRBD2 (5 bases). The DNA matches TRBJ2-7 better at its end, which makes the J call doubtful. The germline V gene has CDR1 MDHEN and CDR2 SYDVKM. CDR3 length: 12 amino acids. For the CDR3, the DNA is TGTGCCAGCAGGGAGGAGGTCTACGAGCAGTACTTC. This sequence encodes CASREEVYEQYF.

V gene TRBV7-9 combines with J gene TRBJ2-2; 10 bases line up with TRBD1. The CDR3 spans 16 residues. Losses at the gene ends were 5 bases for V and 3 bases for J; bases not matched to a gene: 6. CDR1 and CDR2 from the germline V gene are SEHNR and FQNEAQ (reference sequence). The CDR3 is CASSPPGQGHTGELFF. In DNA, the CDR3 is TGTGCCAGCAGCCCCCCGGGACAGGGGCACACCGGGGAGCTGTTTTTT. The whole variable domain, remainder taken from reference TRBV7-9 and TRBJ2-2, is DTGVSQNPRHKITKRGQNVTFRCDPISEHNRLYWYRQTLGQGPEFLTYFQNEAQLEKSRLLSDRFSAERPKGSFSTLEIQRTEQGDSAMYLCASSPPGQGHTGELFFGEGSRLTVL.

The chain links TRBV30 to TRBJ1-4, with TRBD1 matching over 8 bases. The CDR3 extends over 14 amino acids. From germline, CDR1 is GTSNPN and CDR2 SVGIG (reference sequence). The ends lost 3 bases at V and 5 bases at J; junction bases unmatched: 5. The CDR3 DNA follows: TGTGCCTGGAGAGACAGGGGTTTGAATGAAAAACTGTTTTTT. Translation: CAWRDRGLNEKLFF.

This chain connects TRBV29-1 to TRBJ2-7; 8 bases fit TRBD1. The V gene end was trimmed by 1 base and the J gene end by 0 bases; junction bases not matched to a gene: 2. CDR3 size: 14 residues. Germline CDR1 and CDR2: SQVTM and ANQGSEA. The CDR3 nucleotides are TGCAGCGTTGAAGGGACAGGGAGCTCCTACGAGCAGTACTTC. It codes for CSVEGTGSSYEQYF.

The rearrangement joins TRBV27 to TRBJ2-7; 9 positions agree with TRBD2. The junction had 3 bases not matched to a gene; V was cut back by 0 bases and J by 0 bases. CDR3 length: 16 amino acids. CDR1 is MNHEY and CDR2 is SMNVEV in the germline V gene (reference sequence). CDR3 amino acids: CASSLSLAGSSYEQYF. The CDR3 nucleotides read TGTGCCAGCAGTTTATCACTAGCGGGTAGCTCCTACGAGCAGTACTTC.

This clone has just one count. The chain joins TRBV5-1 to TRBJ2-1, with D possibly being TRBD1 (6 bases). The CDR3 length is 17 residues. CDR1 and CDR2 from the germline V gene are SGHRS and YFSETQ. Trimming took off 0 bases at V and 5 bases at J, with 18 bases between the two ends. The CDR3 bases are TGCGCCAGCAGCTTGGCCATGATAGGGGGTAAGGACAATGAGCAGTTCTTC. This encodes CASSLAMIGGKDNEQFF. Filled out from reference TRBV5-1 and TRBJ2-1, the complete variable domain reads KAGVTQTPRYLIKTRGQQVTLSCSPISGHRSVSWYQQTPGQGLQFLFEYFSETQRNKGNFPGRFSGRQFSNSRSEMNVSTLELGDSALYLCASSLAMIGGKDNEQFFGPGTRLTVL.

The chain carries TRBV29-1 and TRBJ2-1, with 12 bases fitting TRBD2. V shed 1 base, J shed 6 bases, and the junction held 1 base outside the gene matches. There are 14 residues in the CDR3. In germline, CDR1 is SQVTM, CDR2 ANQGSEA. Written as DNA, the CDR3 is TGCAGCGTTGAAGTACTAGCGGGAGGCAATGAGCAGTTCTTC. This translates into CSVEVLAGGNEQFF.

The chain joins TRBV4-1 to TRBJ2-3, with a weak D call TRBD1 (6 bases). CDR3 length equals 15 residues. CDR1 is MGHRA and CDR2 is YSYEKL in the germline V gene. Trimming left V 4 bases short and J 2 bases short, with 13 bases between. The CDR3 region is CASSPQGWVTDTQYF. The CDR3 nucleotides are TGCGCCAGCAGCCCACAGGGATGGGTCACAGATACGCAGTATTTT.

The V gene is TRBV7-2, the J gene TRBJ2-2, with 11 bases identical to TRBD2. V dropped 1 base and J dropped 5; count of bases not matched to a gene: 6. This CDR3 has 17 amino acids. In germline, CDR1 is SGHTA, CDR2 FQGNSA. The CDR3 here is CASSLVSLAGGTGELFF. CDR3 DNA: TGTGCCAGCAGCTTAGTGAGCCTAGCGGGAGGAACCGGGGAGCTGTTTTTT.

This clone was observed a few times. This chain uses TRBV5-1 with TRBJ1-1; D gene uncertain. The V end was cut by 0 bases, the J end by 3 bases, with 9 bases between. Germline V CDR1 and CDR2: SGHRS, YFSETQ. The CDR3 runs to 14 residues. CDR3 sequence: CASSLGHRYTEAFF. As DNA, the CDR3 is TGCGCCAGCAGCTTGGGTCACAGATACACTGAAGCTTTCTTT.

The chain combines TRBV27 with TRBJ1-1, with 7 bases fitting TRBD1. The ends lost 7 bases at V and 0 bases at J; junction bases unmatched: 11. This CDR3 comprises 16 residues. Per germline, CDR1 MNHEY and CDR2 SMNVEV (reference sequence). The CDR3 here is CASNPEGQRMNTEAFF. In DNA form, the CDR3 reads TGTGCCAGCAACCCCGAGGGACAGCGCATGAACACTGAAGCTTTCTTT.

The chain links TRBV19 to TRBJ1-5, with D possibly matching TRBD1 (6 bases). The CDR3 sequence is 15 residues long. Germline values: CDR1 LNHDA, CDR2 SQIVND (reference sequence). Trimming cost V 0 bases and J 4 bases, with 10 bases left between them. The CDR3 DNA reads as TGTGCCAGTAGTATAGATCCACAGGGAAATCAGCCCCAGCATTTT. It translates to CASSIDPQGNQPQHF.

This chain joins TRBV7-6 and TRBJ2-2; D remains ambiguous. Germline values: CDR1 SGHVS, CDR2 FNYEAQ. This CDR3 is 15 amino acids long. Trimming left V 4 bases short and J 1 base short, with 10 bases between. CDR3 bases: TGTGCCAGCAGCTACGCCCCGGGGAACACCGGGGAGCTGTTTTTT. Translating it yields CASSYAPGNTGELFF.

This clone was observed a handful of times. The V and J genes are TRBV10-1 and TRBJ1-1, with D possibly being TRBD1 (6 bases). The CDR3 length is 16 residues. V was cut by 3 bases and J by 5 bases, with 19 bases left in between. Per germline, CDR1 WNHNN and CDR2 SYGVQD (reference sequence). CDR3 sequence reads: CASSDLAGRGRTEAFF. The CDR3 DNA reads TGCGCCAGCAGTGACTTGGCGGGCAGGGGTCGGACTGAAGCTTTCTTT.

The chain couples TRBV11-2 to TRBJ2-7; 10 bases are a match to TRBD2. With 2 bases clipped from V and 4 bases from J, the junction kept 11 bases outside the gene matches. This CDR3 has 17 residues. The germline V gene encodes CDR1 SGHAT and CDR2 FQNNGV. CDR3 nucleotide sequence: TGTGCCAGCAGCTTACCAGCCCTAGGAGCGGGAGGGTACGAGCAGTACTTC. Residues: CASSLPALGAGGYEQYF.

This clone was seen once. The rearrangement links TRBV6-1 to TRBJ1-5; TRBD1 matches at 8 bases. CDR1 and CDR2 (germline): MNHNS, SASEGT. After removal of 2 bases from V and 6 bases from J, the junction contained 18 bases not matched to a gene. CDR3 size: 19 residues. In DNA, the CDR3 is TGTGCCAGCAGTGAACAAACAGGGGGATCGTACAAACGCGGTCAGCCCCAGCATTTT. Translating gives CASSEQTGGSYKRGQPQHF.

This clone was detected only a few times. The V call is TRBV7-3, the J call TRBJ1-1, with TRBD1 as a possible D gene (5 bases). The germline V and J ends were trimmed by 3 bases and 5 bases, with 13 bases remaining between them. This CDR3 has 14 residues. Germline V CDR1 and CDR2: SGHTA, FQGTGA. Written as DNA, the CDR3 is TGTGCCAGCAGCTTTAGACGGGGGGGAACTGAAGCTTTCTTT. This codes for CASSFRRGGTEAFF.

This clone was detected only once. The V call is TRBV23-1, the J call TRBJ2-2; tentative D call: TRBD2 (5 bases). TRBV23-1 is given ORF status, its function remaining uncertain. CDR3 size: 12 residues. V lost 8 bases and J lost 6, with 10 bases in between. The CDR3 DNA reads TGCGCCAGCCCCGCGGGTGCCGGGGAGCTGTTTTTT. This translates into CASPAGAGELFF.

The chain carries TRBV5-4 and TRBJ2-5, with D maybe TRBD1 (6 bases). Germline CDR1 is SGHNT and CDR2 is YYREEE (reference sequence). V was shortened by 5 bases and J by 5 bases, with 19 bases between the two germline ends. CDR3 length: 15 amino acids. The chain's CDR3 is CASRLDTGHRETQYF. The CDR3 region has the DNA TGTGCCAGCAGATTAGATACAGGGCATAGGGAGACCCAGTACTTC.

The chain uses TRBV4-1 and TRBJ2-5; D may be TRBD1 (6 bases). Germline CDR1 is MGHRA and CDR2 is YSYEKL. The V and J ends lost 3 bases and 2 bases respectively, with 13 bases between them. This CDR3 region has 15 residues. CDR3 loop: CASSQIRQVQETQYF. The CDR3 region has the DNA TGCGCCAGCAGCCAGATTCGACAGGTGCAAGAGACCCAGTACTTC.

The CDR3 here is CASSSPSGRGEQYF. The CDR3 DNA is TGTGCCAGCAGTTCCCCTAGCGGGAGAGGCGAGCAGTACTTC. The V and J genes are TRBV6-6 and TRBJ2-7; 10 nucleotides agree with TRBD2. Germline CDR1 is MNHNY and CDR2 is SVGAGI (reference sequence). J gave up 6 bases and V 4 bases, and 6 bases lay outside the gene matches. The CDR3 is 14 amino acids.

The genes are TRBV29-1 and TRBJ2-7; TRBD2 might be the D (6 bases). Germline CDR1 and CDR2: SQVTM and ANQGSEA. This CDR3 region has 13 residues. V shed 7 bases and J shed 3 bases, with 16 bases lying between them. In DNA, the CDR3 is TGCAGCGGCGGGATGGCGGGGAGCTACGAGCAGTACTTC. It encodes CSGGMAGSYEQYF.

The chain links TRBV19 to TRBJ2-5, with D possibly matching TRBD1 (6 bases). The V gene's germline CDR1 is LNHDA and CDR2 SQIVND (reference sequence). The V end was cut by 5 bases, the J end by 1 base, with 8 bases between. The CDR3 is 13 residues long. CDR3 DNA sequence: TGTGCCAGTAGTTCGGACAGCCAAGAGACCCAGTACTTC. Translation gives CASSSDSQETQYF.